This T cell receptor (beta chain) was sequenced during a study of T cell responses to AZD1222 COVID-19 vaccine. Only in-frame clones appear in the TCRdb table, and some are missing; sequencing was by immunoSEQ multiplex PCR. The data contain 150,000 to 200,000 clones, roughly 92% of them singletons. Germline loops: CDR1 MNHNS, CDR2 SASEGT. The CDR3 is 15 residues long. V gave up 2 bases and J gave up 1 base, with 9 bases separating them. The sequencing here drew on peripheral blood, taken on day 0 of AZD1222 vaccination. The chain has TRBV6-1 and TRBJ1-5; D perhaps matches TRBD1 (5 bases). This TCR came from an adult in good health. The CDR3 sequence is CASSELGVSNQPQHF. The CDR3 nucleotides read TGTGCCAGCAGTGAATTGGGGGTCAGCAATCAGCCCCAGCATTTT.